This T cell receptor (beta chain) was profiled in a study of blood T cell repertoires in COVID-19 (dated by TCRdb to about 2020). Regarding the research as a whole: Samples covering the acute and convalescent phases of COVID-19 were provided by collaborators in the United States, Italy and Spain. The material from the prospective study consisted of cDNA or gDNA derived from T cells, B-cell-depleted T cells, or PBMCs. Subjects who had been exposed to COVID-19, were actively infected with it, or had recovered from it provided the deeply sampled blood TCRbeta repertoires that made up the dataset. The repertoires were released in a freely available public database intended as a resource for research on the immune response to SARS-CoV-2. Samples came from the ongoing ImmuneRACE study (first 160 participants) plus 1,254 subjects from 6 global collaborators. The sample metadata nearly always contained a de-identified subject ID, COVID-19 status, age in years and sex. Where available, HLA class I and class II types were obtained from metadata supplied by the sample provider rather than from assay-based typing.

TCRbeta CDR3 regions were amplified from genomic DNA by means of the immunoSEQ Assay, a bias-controlled multiplex PCR. Per the source publication's procedure: Nucleated cell counts per sample were estimated from amplification of reference gene primers within the assay. To quantify the absolute abundance of each unique TCRbeta CDR3 rearrangement, sequence reads were collapsed and filtered. For each sample, productive Simpson clonality was calculated as the square root of Simpson's diversity index across productive rearrangements. TCRdb obtained this table from immuneACCESS and retained in-frame rearrangements with V and J assigned. These tables miss some clones; where compared with another copy, unresolved V genes account for less than half of the shortfall, and the remainder is unexplained. The V and J calls and clone size come from that table; D and trimming were worked out from the DNA. This sample gives tens of thousands of clones in total; approximately 80% of them show up just once. Clones ranked in the top ten supply roughly 2.4% of the sample.

One collaborating source in Seattle enrolled patients while the patients were actively infected and followed the patients over time throughout the course of disease. Each collaborating institution followed its own protocols to collect whole blood in K2EDTA tubes. For TCRbeta analysis, collaborator samples were shipped as frozen whole blood, as isolated PBMCs, or as DNA extracted from either sample type. Overall study outcomes, separate from this receptor: How much clinical and demographic metadata was included differed by source and by participant, and the metadata was provided uncurated.

The trim is 1 base for V and 4 bases for J, with a gap of 17 bases between the germline ends. The CDR3 runs 17 residues from the cysteine to the phenylalanine. The kept DNA is CDR3 alone, 51 bases in frame from the first base. Per the germline V gene, MNHEY is the CDR1 and SVGEGT is the CDR2. Details on this clone: Its antigen has not been determined. Within one base of it there is no much larger clone, and no base qualities were kept.

The TCR sequence derives from a man between 65 and 85 years old with COVID-19, enrolled during active disease. This receptor chain uses TRBV6-2 or TRBV6-3 and TRBJ1-5; the D gene is perhaps TRBD1, from 6 matching bases. Source material: peripheral blood. The CDR3 protein is CASSYFGGVGFNQPQHF. The DNA is TGTGCCAGCAGTTACTTTGGGGGCGTGGGATTTAATCAGCCCCAGCATTTT.